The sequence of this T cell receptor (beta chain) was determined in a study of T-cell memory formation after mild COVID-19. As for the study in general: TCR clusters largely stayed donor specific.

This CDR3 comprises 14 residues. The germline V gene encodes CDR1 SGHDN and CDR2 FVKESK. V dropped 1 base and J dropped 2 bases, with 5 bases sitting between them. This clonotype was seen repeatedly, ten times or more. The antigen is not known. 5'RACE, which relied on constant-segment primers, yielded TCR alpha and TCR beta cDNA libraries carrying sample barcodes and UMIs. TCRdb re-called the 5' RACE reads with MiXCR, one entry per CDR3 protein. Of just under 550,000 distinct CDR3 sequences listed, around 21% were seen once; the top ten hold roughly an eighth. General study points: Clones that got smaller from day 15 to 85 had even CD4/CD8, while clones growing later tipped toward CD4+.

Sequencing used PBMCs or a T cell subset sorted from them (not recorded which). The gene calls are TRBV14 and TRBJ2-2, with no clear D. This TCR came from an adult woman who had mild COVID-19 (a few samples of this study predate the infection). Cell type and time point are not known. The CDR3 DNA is TGTGCCAGCAGCCAAGTACTAAACACCGGGGAGCTGTTTTTT. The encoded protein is CASSQVLNTGELFF.